Listed below are T cell receptor beta chains from one sample, sequenced in a study of blood T cells in healthy people across ages. TCRdb reprocessed the 5' RACE reads via MiXCR and lists one record per CDR3 protein. The data contain under 800,000 distinct CDR3 sequences, roughly 21% of them singletons. The specimen was blood. The receptors derive from a man between 70 and 80 years old in good health. CDR3s leave out the opening cysteine and the closing phenylalanine or tryptophan.

v_call	j_call	cdr3_length	cdr3_aa
TRBV28	TRBJ2-1	16	ASSLSRNPGGLNNEQF
TRBV28	TRBJ2-2	13	ASSPPIGRAGELF
TRBV28	TRBJ1-1	11	ATRGAANTEAF
TRBV5-5	TRBJ1-3	13	ASRGAVGPGNTIY
TRBV27	TRBJ2-1	15	ASSRSGTASSYNEQF
TRBV9	TRBJ2-7	13	ASSVGHGQGDGQY
TRBV6-6	TRBJ2-5	14	ASSYSQTDFQETQY
TRBV20-1	TRBJ2-6	12	SARAGAGANVLT
TRBV9	TRBJ1-2	12	ASSKGQSNYGYT
TRBV29-1	TRBJ2-1	12	SVGPHLAGGEQF
TRBV6-5	TRBJ2-1	11	ASKRTGENEQF
TRBV20-1	TRBJ1-2	11	SAPAQGEPGYT
TRBV5-8	TRBJ1-2	13	ASSPGRFLNYGYT
TRBV20-1	-	10	SARGTPNEQF
TRBV5-1	TRBJ1-2	14	ASSLEGGSGNYGYT
TRBV4-1	TRBJ2-1	14	ASSQVLAGDLDEQF
TRBV20-1	TRBJ2-1	13	SARDGTGVSNEQF
TRBV2	TRBJ1-4	12	ASSEGTGDEKLF
TRBV6-1	TRBJ1-4	12	ASSGRQGYEKLF
TRBV27	TRBJ1-5	12	ASSSGYSNQPQH
TRBV3-1	TRBJ2-7	15	ASSQDPQTSGRYEQY
TRBV4-2	TRBJ2-2	15	ASRQEGGAVNTGELF
TRBV12-5	TRBJ2-3	11	ASVRGLTDTQY
TRBV20-1	TRBJ2-5	13	SARASGQGKGTQY
TRBV20-1	TRBJ2-7	14	SATGTSGSATKEQY
TRBV6-2/TRBV6-3	TRBJ2-5	12	ASSHRQGYETQY
TRBV6-1	TRBJ2-5	12	ASRRQGSYETQY
TRBV11-2	-	14	ASSLDLAGVRYEQY
TRBV20-1	TRBJ2-5	14	SARSPRTSGKETQY
TRBV12-3/TRBV12-4	TRBJ1-4	11	ASANRGLEKLF
TRBV7-8	TRBJ1-1	11	ASSTERRTEAF
TRBV10-3	TRBJ2-2	11	AISNTNTGELF
TRBV5-1	TRBJ2-5	12	ASSSGAGVETQY
TRBV20-1	TRBJ2-2	15	SARNLAGGGNTGELF
TRBV11-2	-	15	ASSFGLAGDFRGEQY
TRBV25-1	TRBJ2-1	9	ASREGFEQF
TRBV5-6	TRBJ2-1	14	ASSFSGRREMNEQF
TRBV9	TRBJ2-3	17	ASSGWETRGLARLDTQY
TRBV7-2	TRBJ2-4	12	ASSFRAGENIQY
TRBV10-3	TRBJ2-2	14	AISVGVAGDGGELF
TRBV20-1	TRBJ2-3	10	RLARYTDTQY
TRBV19	-	12	ASSILAASNEQF
TRBV25-1	TRBJ2-1	13	ASSGLAGVGDEQF
TRBV10-3	TRBJ2-5	15	AISSGTSGRLQETQY
TRBV5-1	TRBJ2-3	13	ASSFLAGGTDTQY
TRBV2	TRBJ2-5	12	ASSLDSHRETQY
TRBV9	TRBJ2-5	12	ASSARRRQETQY
TRBV29-1	TRBJ2-3	11	SAQAGFTDTQY
TRBV20-1	TRBJ2-7	12	SAKEGWTEYEQY
TRBV3-1	TRBJ2-7	12	ASSQASRDYEQY
TRBV2	TRBJ2-7	13	ASTLTRPLFYEQY
TRBV21-1	-	16	ASSTGTGVFCASYEQY
TRBV9	TRBJ1-1	13	ASSVDIRDNTEAF
TRBV6-2/TRBV6-3	TRBJ2-1	11	ASSPGQHNEQF
TRBV29-1	TRBJ2-1	14	SVETGQASSYNEQF
TRBV29-1	TRBJ2-1	14	SVEYQTRNSYNEQF
TRBV7-2	TRBJ2-1	13	ASSLTWDSYNEQF
TRBV3-1	TRBJ1-4	14	ASSQDKGPTNEKLF
TRBV14	-	15	ASSQDRGLDSYNEQF